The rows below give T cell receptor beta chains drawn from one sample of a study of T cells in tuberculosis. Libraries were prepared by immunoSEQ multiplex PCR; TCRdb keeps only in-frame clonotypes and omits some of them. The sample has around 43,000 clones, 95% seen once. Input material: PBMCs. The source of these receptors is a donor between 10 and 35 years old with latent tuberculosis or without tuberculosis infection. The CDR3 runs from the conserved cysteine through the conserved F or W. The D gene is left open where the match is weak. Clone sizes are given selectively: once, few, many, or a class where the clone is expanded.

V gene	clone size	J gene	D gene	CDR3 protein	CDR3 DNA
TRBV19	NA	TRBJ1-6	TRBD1	CASSDRGSYNSPLHF	TGTGCCAGTAGCGACAGGGGCTCCTATAATTCACCCCTCCACTTT
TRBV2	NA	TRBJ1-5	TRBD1	CASSTPGQYNQPQHF	TGTGCCAGCAGTACACCGGGACAGTACAATCAGCCCCAGCATTTT
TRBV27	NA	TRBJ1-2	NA	CASSLSAGAEGYTF	TGTGCCAGCAGTTTATCCGCGGGGGCGGAAGGCTACACCTTC
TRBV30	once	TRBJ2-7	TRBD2	CAWSGKRGRAGEQYF	TGTGCCTGGAGTGGAAAGCGGGGGAGGGCCGGGGAGCAGTACTTC
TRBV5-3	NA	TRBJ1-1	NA	CARSTEAFF	TGTGCCAGGTCGACTGAAGCTTTCTTT
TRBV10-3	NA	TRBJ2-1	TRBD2	CAISVLAGGYNEQFF	TGTGCCATCAGTGTACTAGCGGGGGGGTACAATGAGCAGTTCTTC
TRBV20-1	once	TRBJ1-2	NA	CSAMSLYGYTF	TGCAGTGCAATGTCCTTGTATGGCTACACCTTC
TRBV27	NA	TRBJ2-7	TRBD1	CASSPLQGSRFYEQYF	TGTGCCAGCAGTCCACTACAGGGGAGCCGGTTTTACGAGCAGTACTTC
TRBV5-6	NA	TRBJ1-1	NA	CASSPPGFWEANTEAFF	TGTGCCAGCAGCCCCCCGGGGTTTTGGGAGGCGAACACTGAAGCTTTCTTT
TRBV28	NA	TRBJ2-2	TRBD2	CASSQTGGGALSGELFF	TGTGCCAGCAGCCAAACGGGGGGAGGGGCACTGTCCGGGGAGCTGTTTTTT
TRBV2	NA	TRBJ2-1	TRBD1	CASHRDRDGLTRSSYNEQFF	TGTGCCAGCCACCGGGACAGGGACGGATTGACCAGGAGCTCCTACAATGAGCAGTTCTTC
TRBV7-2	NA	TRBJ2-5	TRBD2	CASSLATRGGFQETQYF	TGTGCCAGCAGCTTAGCTACTCGCGGGGGGTTCCAAGAGACCCAGTACTTC